The 25 T cell receptor beta chains listed next were all sequenced from one sample in a study of T cell responses to AZD1222 COVID-19 vaccine. Sequencing was performed with immunoSEQ multiplex PCR; in TCRdb, only in-frame clones are kept and a portion is missing. The data hold about 110,000 clones, with 89% observed a single time. The sequencing used peripheral blood, collected on day 0 of AZD1222 vaccination. Receptors were obtained from an adult in good health.

The chain employs TRBV28 and TRBJ1-5; 7 nucleotides match TRBD1. There are 16 residues in the CDR3. Trimming cost V 7 bases and J 6 bases; bases outside gene matches: 15. Looked up from germline, CDR1 is MDHEN and CDR2 is SYDVKM. The DNA of the CDR3 is TGTGCCAGCACCAGGACAGGATTTTGGGTCGGTCAGCCCCAGCATTTT. Residues: CASTRTGFWVGQPQHF.

V is TRBV18 and J is TRBJ2-2; a possible D gene is TRBD1 (6 bases). This CDR3 has 18 residues. CDR1 is KGHSH and CDR2 is LQKENI in the germline V gene. V was trimmed by 3 bases and J by 3 bases, leaving 20 bases between them. CDR3 nucleotides: TGTGCCAGCTCACCTGAACAGGGAACCTTCGGTGACACCGGGGAGCTGTTTTTT. This codes for CASSPEQGTFGDTGELFF.

This chain links TRBV27 with TRBJ1-4; weak D call: TRBD1 (5 bases). The CDR3 spans 16 residues. Trimming left V 6 bases short and J 0 bases short, with 14 bases between. From germline, CDR1 is MNHEY and CDR2 SMNVEV (reference sequence). DNA of the CDR3: TGTGCCAGCAGCCCAGGGCCGGGGGCAACTAATGAAAAACTGTTTTTT. Protein sequence: CASSPGPGATNEKLFF.

This chain's CDR3 is CATSDRSGQGATYNEQFF. The CDR3 bases are TGTGCCACCAGTGACCGATCTGGACAGGGGGCCACCTACAATGAGCAGTTCTTC. J is TRBJ2-1 and V is TRBV24-1; 11 bases match TRBD1. After removal of 4 bases from V and 2 bases from J, the junction contained 9 bases not matched to a gene. The CDR3 covers 18 residues. Per the germline V gene, CDR1 is KGHDR and CDR2 is SFDVKD.

V and J are TRBV5-1 and TRBJ1-1; no clear D gene. V lost 4 bases and J 0 bases, leaving 7 bases between the germline ends. CDR1 and CDR2 from the germline V gene are SGHRS and YFSETQ. This CDR3 is built from 13 residues. The CDR3 here is CASSSLLNTEAFF. As DNA, the CDR3 is TGCGCCAGCAGCAGCCTGCTGAACACTGAAGCTTTCTTT.

The chain carries TRBV6-5 and TRBJ2-5; 7 bases align to TRBD1. J lost 4 bases, V lost 5 bases, and 10 bases had no gene match. In germline, CDR1 is MNHEY, CDR2 SVGAGI. CDR3 length: 15 amino acids. CDR3 bases: TGTGCCAGCAGTCCCGAGACAGGGAATGTAGAGACCCAGTACTTC. It is translated as CASSPETGNVETQYF.

The rearrangement joins TRBV11-2 to TRBJ2-5, with TRBD1 identical over 7 bases. Germline V gene lookup returns CDR1 SGHAT and CDR2 FQNNGV. V trimming: 4 bases; J trimming: 1 base; junction bases outside the gene matches: 3. This CDR3 contains 14 residues. The CDR3 is CASSSGTVQETQYF. Written as DNA, the CDR3 is TGTGCCAGCAGCTCCGGGACAGTCCAAGAGACCCAGTACTTC.

This chain links TRBV5-1 with TRBJ2-3, with D possibly matching TRBD2 (5 bases). Trimming removed 0 bases at V and 5 bases at J, with 10 bases between. CDR1 SGHRS and CDR2 YFSETQ come from the germline V gene. The CDR3 covers 14 residues. The CDR3 sequence: CASSLELEGDTQYF. The CDR3 DNA is TGCGCCAGCAGCTTGGAACTAGAGGGAGATACGCAGTATTTT.

The chain carries TRBV15 and TRBJ1-1; 7 nucleotides match TRBD1. V gave up 3 bases and J gave up 5 bases; unmatched junction bases: 12. CDR3 length: 16 amino acids. CDR1 is LNHNV, CDR2 YYDKDF, per germline (reference sequence). CDR3: CATSRGGGQFQTEAFF. The CDR3, as DNA: TGTGCCACCAGCAGGGGAGGGGGCCAGTTCCAAACTGAAGCTTTCTTT.

V and J are TRBV19 and TRBJ1-5; D is uncertain. Trimming stripped 5 bases from V and 1 base from J, with 12 bases between. Germline CDR1 LNHDA, CDR2 SQIVND (reference sequence). This CDR3 has 15 residues. CDR3: CASSPGSRSNQPQHF. The CDR3 bases are TGTGCCAGTAGTCCAGGATCCAGAAGCAATCAGCCCCAGCATTTT. The entire variable domain, with the rest obtained from reference TRBV19 and TRBJ1-5, is as follows: DGGITQSPKYLFRKEGQNVTLSCEQNLNHDAMYWYRQDPGQGLRLIYYSQIVNDFQKGDIAEGYSVSREKKESFPLTVTSAQKNPTAFYLCASSPGSRSNQPQHFGDGTRLSIL.

The chain couples TRBV10-2 to TRBJ1-4; 7 nucleotides match TRBD1. The germline V gene has CDR1 WSHSY and CDR2 SAAADI. The trim removed 2 bases at V and 5 bases at J, leaving 5 bases unmatched. The CDR3 runs 15 residues. Here the CDR3 DNA reads TGCGCCAGCAGTGAGGTTTACAGGGGAAATGAAAAACTGTTTTTT. Translation: CASSEVYRGNEKLFF.

The rearrangement uses TRBV11-2 and TRBJ1-1; D unclear. Trimming cost V 7 bases and J 5 bases, with 14 bases left between them. Germline V gene lookup returns CDR1 SGHAT and CDR2 FQNNGV. This CDR3 spans 13 amino acids. DNA for the CDR3: TGTGCCAGCACCCCAACGTTTGGGACTGAAGCTTTCTTT. It encodes CASTPTFGTEAFF. Looking up the rest from reference TRBV11-2 and TRBJ1-1 gives the full variable domain: EAGVAQSPRYKIIEKRQSVAFWCNPISGHATLYWYQQILGQGPKLLIQFQNNGVVDDSQLPKDRFSAERLKGVDSTLKIQPAKLEDSAVYLCASTPTFGTEAFFGQGTRLTVV.

In its sample, this clone was seen once. This chain joins TRBV25-1 and TRBJ1-2; 9 positions agree with TRBD1. Germline V gene lookup returns CDR1 MGHDK and CDR2 SYGVNS. The CDR3 has 16 residues. After removal of 4 bases from V and 5 bases from J, the junction contained 11 bases not matched to a gene. The CDR3 DNA is TGTGCCAGCAGTGGGGGGACAGGGAATACCTTTTATGGCTACACCTTC. This translates into CASSGGTGNTFYGYTF.

The chain joins TRBV5-4 to TRBJ1-4; D perhaps matches TRBD1 (5 bases). Between the trimmed V and J ends, which lost 2 bases and 0 bases, there was a span of 8 bases. This CDR3 comprises 15 residues. Germline V gene data show CDR1 as SGHNT and CDR2 as YYREEE (reference sequence). The CDR3 sequence is CASSFDSATNEKLFF. In DNA, the CDR3 is TGTGCCAGCAGCTTTGACAGTGCAACTAATGAAAAACTGTTTTTT.

V usage is TRBV6-8 and J usage is TRBJ2-1; 9 bases map to TRBD1. After removal of 8 bases from V and 4 bases from J, the junction contained 12 bases not matched to a gene. CDR1 and CDR2 from the germline V gene are MNHGY and SAAAGT. The CDR3 has 16 residues. Here the CDR3 reads CASFLRGTGLYNEQFF. The CDR3 bases are TGTGCCAGCTTCTTAAGGGGGACAGGGCTGTACAATGAGCAGTTCTTC.

The chain is built from TRBV5-6 and TRBJ1-1; no firm D call. Trimming pared 2 bases from V and 3 bases from J, leaving 8 bases between. CDR1 SGHDT and CDR2 YYEEEE come from the germline V gene. This CDR3 has 13 residues. The CDR3 DNA reads as TGTGCCAGCAGCTTTACGGACCACACTGAAGCTTTCTTT. This encodes CASSFTDHTEAFF. The whole variable domain, remainder taken from reference TRBV5-6 and TRBJ1-1, is DAGVTQSPTHLIKTRGQQVTLRCSPKSGHDTVSWYQQALGQGPQFIFQYYEEEERQRGNFPDRFSGHQFPNYSSELNVNALLLGDSALYLCASSFTDHTEAFFGQGTRLTVV.

The chain couples TRBV9 to TRBJ1-1; the D is unclear. There are 13 residues in the CDR3. The germline CDR1 and CDR2 sequences are SGDLS and YYNGEE. The V end lost 3 bases, the J end lost 8 bases, and 14 bases lay between the germline ends. CDR3 sequence (DNA): TGTGCCAGCAGCGCAACTAATGGGCGCGAAGCTTTCTTT. It is translated as CASSATNGREAFF.

This chain joins TRBV2 and TRBJ2-4; 7 bases are a match to TRBD1. Germline CDR1 SNHLY, CDR2 FYNNEI. The CDR3 totals 13 residues. After removal of 5 bases from V and 16 bases from J, the junction contained 14 bases not matched to a gene. Written as DNA, the CDR3 is TGTGCCAGCAGTCCGTCCCGGGACAGTTCGGTTTACTTC. Its protein is CASSPSRDSSVYF. The variable domain in full, completed from reference TRBV2 and TRBJ2-4, reads EPEVTQTPSHQVTQMGQEVILRCVPISNHLYFYWYRQILGQKVEFLVSFYNNEISEKSEIFDDQFSVERPDGSNFTLKIRSTKLEDSAMYFCASSPSRDSSVYFGAGTRLSVL.

This sequence joins TRBV3-1 (or the pseudogene TRBV3-2) and TRBJ2-1; TRBD2 might be the D (7 bases). The germline V and J ends were trimmed by 3 bases and 5 bases, with 20 bases remaining between them. Germline CDR1 and CDR2: LGHDT and YNNKEL (reference sequence). The length of the CDR3 is 17 residues. The CDR3 is CASSHGPKEGGHNEQFF. The CDR3 coding sequence is TGTGCCAGCAGCCATGGTCCCAAGGAGGGGGGGCACAATGAGCAGTTCTTC.

V usage is TRBV2 and J usage is TRBJ1-5; 10 bases map to TRBD1. Per germline, CDR1 SNHLY and CDR2 FYNNEI. The CDR3 extends over 15 amino acids. V lost 7 bases and J lost 1; bases outside the gene matches: 4. The CDR3 DNA reads TGTGCCAGCAAAAAGGACAGGGGGAGCAATCAGCCCCAGCATTTT. This sequence encodes CASKKDRGSNQPQHF.

The J gene is TRBJ1-3, the V gene TRBV19; no clear D. CDR3 size: 15 residues. CDR1 and CDR2 (germline): LNHDA, SQIVND (reference sequence). Between the trimmed V and J ends, which lost 5 bases and 0 bases, there was a span of 11 bases. CDR3 region: CASSLPYSSGNTIYF. In nucleotides, the CDR3 is TGTGCCAGTAGTTTGCCCTACTCCTCTGGAAACACCATATATTTT.

This chain connects TRBV5-6 to TRBJ2-3, with 8 bases fitting TRBD2. J was trimmed by 5 bases and V by 6 bases; bases with no gene match: 11. The CDR3 runs to 15 residues. Per germline, CDR1 SGHDT and CDR2 YYEEEE. Here the CDR3 DNA reads TGTGCCAGCAACCGGGAGGGCCGTCGAATAGATACGCAGTATTTT. It is translated as CASNREGRRIDTQYF.

The CDR3 region has the DNA TGCGCCAGCAGCTTGGGCCAACAGAATGAAAAACTGTTTTTT. Translation gives CASSLGQQNEKLFF. The chain links TRBV5-1 to TRBJ1-4; D is ambiguous. CDR3 length: 14 residues. Germline V CDR1 and CDR2: SGHRS, YFSETQ. The V end was cut by 0 bases, the J end by 5 bases, with 8 bases between.

V is TRBV14 and J is TRBJ1-1, with D perhaps TRBD1 (5 bases). Trimming stripped 2 bases from V and 4 bases from J, with 14 bases between. Per the germline V gene, CDR1 is SGHDN and CDR2 is FVKESK. This CDR3 is built from 15 residues. The CDR3 coding sequence is TGTGCCAGCAGCCAAACGGGGGGGGTGCGCACTGAAGCTTTCTTT. It translates to CASSQTGGVRTEAFF.

This clone was counted once. This chain connects TRBV29-1 to TRBJ2-7, with D unclear. The CDR3 totals 10 residues. Germline loops: CDR1 SQVTM, CDR2 ANQGSEA. The V gene lost 8 bases and the J gene lost 5 bases, with 10 bases spanning the gap. In DNA, the CDR3 is TGCAGCACCTTACAAGACGAGCAGTACTTC. This codes for CSTLQDEQYF.